The 7 T cell receptor beta chains reported below all come from one sample, sequenced in a study of human T cells and chemical hapten exposure. Time point denoted: healthy volunteer bleed at 6 weeks. From whole blood left unfractionated, total RNA was extracted. TCRdb fed the RACE reads into MiXCR, producing one record per CDR3 protein. The sample lists 65,000 to 80,000 distinct CDR3 sequences; about 9% were seen once. The source material was whole blood. These receptor sequences come from a male donor in good health. Some clones in this sample may be carry-over from other donors' samples.

This clonotype was recorded a few times. The chain uses TRBV6-5 and TRBJ2-1; TRBD1 matches 7 bases. With 6 bases clipped from V and 3 bases from J, the junction kept 14 bases outside the gene matches. Per germline, CDR1 MNHEY and CDR2 SVGAGI. This CDR3 has 17 amino acids. The CDR3 region is CASRRRSGTDIYNEQFF. The CDR3 nucleotides read TGTGCCAGCAGACGACGATCCGGGACAGATATCTACAATGAGCAGTTCTTC.

This clonotype was found many times. DNA for the CDR3: TGTGCCAGCAGCTTAACAGGAGCTGAGCAGTTCTTC. Translation gives CASSLTGAEQFF. This chain uses TRBV11-3 with TRBJ2-1, with D perhaps matching TRBD1 (5 bases). Germline values: CDR1 SGHNT, CDR2 YENEEA. V was clipped by 2 bases and J by 9 bases, with 8 bases between them. This CDR3 has 12 residues. The whole variable domain, remainder taken from reference TRBV11-3 and TRBJ2-1, is EAGVVQSPRYKIIEKKQPVAFWCNPISGHNTLYWYLQNLGQGPELLIRYENEEAVDDSQLPKDRFSAERLKGVDSTLKIQPAELGDSAVYLCASSLTGAEQFFGPGTRLTVL.

At least ten counts were recorded for this clonotype. V and J are TRBV12-3 or TRBV12-4 and TRBJ2-5, with TRBD1 matching 10 bases. The CDR3 covers 15 residues. V shed 7 bases and J 5 bases; nucleotides not matched to a gene: 10. CDR3: CASNSDRGVRETQYF. The CDR3 region has the DNA TGTGCCAGCAACTCGGACAGGGGGGTCAGGGAGACCCAGTACTTC.

The V gene is TRBV25-1, the J gene TRBJ2-6, with unresolved D. Germline CDR1 MGHDK, CDR2 SYGVNS. The V end lost 0 bases, the J end lost 1 base, and 7 bases lay between the germline ends. The CDR3 loop spans 16 amino acids. The CDR3 DNA is TGTGCCAGCAGTGAATATCTAGGGTCTGGGGCCAACGTCCTGACTTTC. It yields the protein CASSEYLGSGANVLTF.

This clonotype appeared a few times. The CDR3 nucleotides read TGTGCCAGCAGTTTAGACGGTGTAAGCTCTGGAAACACCATATATTTT. As protein: CASSLDGVSSGNTIYF. The chain links TRBV27 to TRBJ1-3, with D uncertain. This CDR3 region has 16 residues. Germline CDR1 reads MNHEY; CDR2 reads SMNVEV (reference sequence). The germline V and J ends were trimmed by 2 bases and 0 bases, with 11 bases remaining between them.

This clonotype has at least ten counts. The V call is TRBV6-1, the J call TRBJ2-6; 10 nucleotides align to TRBD1. Trimming took 2 bases from V and 0 from J; bases not matched to a gene: 1. The germline V gene encodes CDR1 MNHNS and CDR2 SASEGT. CDR3 length equals 17 residues. CDR3 residues: CASSEWTGGSGANVLTF. CDR3 nucleotides: TGTGCCAGCAGTGAATGGACAGGGGGCTCTGGGGCCAACGTCCTGACTTTC.

This clonotype occurred many times. The chain couples TRBV29-1 to TRBJ2-3; 9 nucleotides match TRBD2. Unmatched junction bases numbered 10, after V lost 2 bases and J lost 4 bases. The CDR3 runs 16 residues. Germline loops: CDR1 SQVTM, CDR2 ANQGSEA. CDR3 in amino acids: CSVELAGGVPADTQYF. In nucleotides, the CDR3 is TGCAGCGTTGAATTGGCGGGGGGGGTTCCGGCAGATACGCAGTATTTT.